This T cell receptor (beta chain) stems from a study of CD8+ T cells in alopecia areata. Study-level results: Significant decreases in scalp clonality and expanded CD8+ clones followed tofacitinib treatment. Among patients, TCR sharing was less clear than in mice, a difference possibly due in part to HLA diversity in the patient population.

Treatment in this sample: oral pan-JAK inhibitor, 5-10 mg twice daily. This clone was seen a few times. Its target is unknown. RNA, once extracted, was reverse transcribed into cDNA for use as the sequencing template. Using immunoSEQ multiplex PCR, the repertoire was profiled, and TCRdb retains in-frame clones only, with some absent. This sample carries some 220,000 clones, approximately 57% of them seen once, and the ten largest clones take 1.5% to 2%. CDR1 is SQVTM and CDR2 is ANQGSEA in the germline V gene. V lost 6 bases, J lost 5 bases, and 14 bases lay in between. The CDR3 runs to 12 residues. Sequencing used CD4+ T cells sorted from blood, obtained at week 4, from a patient treated with tofacitinib. This TCR was recovered from a human donor with alopecia areata. This chain uses TRBV29-1 with TRBJ2-7; D possibly corresponds to TRBD1 (5 bases). The CDR3 is CSVTLGAHEQYF. CDR3 coding DNA: TGCAGCGTCACGTTAGGGGCCCACGAGCAGTACTTC.